The rows below give T cell receptor beta chains drawn from one sample of a study of shared clonotypes between healthy human individuals. Generated by immunoSEQ multiplex PCR, the TCRdb table keeps only in-frame clones and is missing some. The table shows about 2.4 million clones, with approximately 93% occurring only once. Sequencing input: naive CD4+ T cells from PBMCs. The source of these receptors is a man aged 18 to 29 in good health. Some clones in this sample may be carry-over from other donors' samples. Both conserved end residues are part of each CDR3. The D gene is left open where the match is weak. Expanded clones are given a class, and other clones once, few, many or no size at all.

clone_size: .; d_call: TRBD1; j_call: TRBJ1-4; v_call: TRBV4-3; cdr3_nt: TGCGCCAGCAACAAAGGACAGGGACGAAATGAAAAACTGTTTTTT; cdr3_aa: CASNKGQGRNEKLFF
clone_size: .; d_call: TRBD1; j_call: TRBJ1-2; v_call: TRBV4-3; cdr3_nt: TGCGCCAGCAGCCAAGGGGGACAGGGGGGTGTGGATGGCTACACCTTC; cdr3_aa: CASSQGGQGGVDGYTF
clone_size: once; d_call: TRBD2; j_call: TRBJ2-5; v_call: TRBV11-3; cdr3_nt: TGTGCCAGCAGCCTCAGGGGACTAGCGGGCCAAGAGACCCAGTACTTC; cdr3_aa: CASSLRGLAGQETQYF
clone_size: .; d_call: .; j_call: TRBJ1-5; v_call: TRBV7-2; cdr3_nt: TGTGCCAGCAGCTTTTATGGAGGGGGAACCAGCAATCAGCCCCAGCATTTT; cdr3_aa: CASSFYGGGTSNQPQHF
clone_size: .; d_call: .; j_call: TRBJ2-7; v_call: TRBV10-3; cdr3_nt: TGTGCCATCAGTGAGTCAGCGGTGGGTTCCTACGAGCAGTACTTC; cdr3_aa: CAISESAVGSYEQYF
clone_size: .; d_call: TRBD2; j_call: TRBJ2-3; v_call: TRBV6-1; cdr3_nt: TGTGCCAGCAGCAGCGGGAGGGTCGCAGATACGCAGTATTTT; cdr3_aa: CASSSGRVADTQYF
clone_size: .; d_call: TRBD2; j_call: TRBJ2-1; v_call: TRBV7-2; cdr3_nt: TGTGCCAGCAGCTCCTGGGGGGGGACTACCTACAATGAGCAGTTCTTC; cdr3_aa: CASSSWGGTTYNEQFF
clone_size: .; d_call: .; j_call: TRBJ2-2; v_call: TRBV7-6; cdr3_nt: TGTGCCAGCAGCACCCGACAGGATAACACCGGGGAGCTGTTTTTT; cdr3_aa: CASSTRQDNTGELFF
clone_size: .; d_call: TRBD2; j_call: TRBJ2-5; v_call: TRBV6-6; cdr3_nt: TGTGCCAGCAGTAGGACTAGCGGGAATCAAGAGACCCAGTACTTC; cdr3_aa: CASSRTSGNQETQYF
clone_size: .; d_call: TRBD1; j_call: TRBJ1-4; v_call: TRBV5-5; cdr3_nt: TGTGCCAGCAGCCAGGGGGCTAGTTGGGAAAAACTGTTTTTT; cdr3_aa: CASSQGASWEKLFF
clone_size: .; d_call: .; j_call: TRBJ2-7; v_call: TRBV7-2; cdr3_nt: TGTGCCAGCAGCTTAGATAGGGTAACCTACGAGCAGTACTTC; cdr3_aa: CASSLDRVTYEQYF
clone_size: .; d_call: TRBD1; j_call: TRBJ2-5; v_call: TRBV5-1; cdr3_nt: TGCGCCAGCAGCTTCAGACAGGGAGAGACCCAGTACTTC; cdr3_aa: CASSFRQGETQYF
clone_size: .; d_call: TRBD1; j_call: TRBJ1-1; v_call: TRBV5-8; cdr3_nt: TGTGCCAGCACCGTTTCGGAGTACAGGGGGCCTGAAGCTTTCTTT; cdr3_aa: CASTVSEYRGPEAFF
clone_size: .; d_call: .; j_call: TRBJ1-1; v_call: TRBV29-1; cdr3_nt: TGCAGCGTTGACGCCATGAACACTGAAGCTTTCTTT; cdr3_aa: CSVDAMNTEAFF
clone_size: .; d_call: .; j_call: TRBJ1-1; v_call: TRBV11-2; cdr3_nt: TGTGCCAGCAGCTTAGGTCGGCACCCGTCTCCGGACACTGAAGCTTTCTTT; cdr3_aa: CASSLGRHPSPDTEAFF
clone_size: .; d_call: .; j_call: TRBJ2-3; v_call: TRBV10-2; cdr3_nt: TGCGCCAGTGCCCTCGGCGGGGTCACAGATACGCAGTATTTT; cdr3_aa: CASALGGVTDTQYF
clone_size: .; d_call: TRBD1; j_call: TRBJ1-2; v_call: TRBV30; cdr3_nt: TGTGCCTGGAGCGCGGACAGGGGCCATGGCTACACCTTC; cdr3_aa: CAWSADRGHGYTF
clone_size: once; d_call: .; j_call: TRBJ1-3; v_call: TRBV4-3; cdr3_nt: TGCGCCAGCAGCCGCGACAGGAGCTCTGGAAACACCATATATTTT; cdr3_aa: CASSRDRSSGNTIYF
clone_size: .; d_call: TRBD1; j_call: TRBJ1-5; v_call: TRBV19; cdr3_nt: TGTGCCAGTAGTCCTCAATCCCGGACAGGGGGACAGCCCCAGCATTTT; cdr3_aa: CASSPQSRTGGQPQHF
clone_size: .; d_call: .; j_call: TRBJ1-5; v_call: TRBV6-1; cdr3_nt: TGTGCCAGCAGTGAAGGTGGGAGGAGCAATCAGCCCCAGCATTTT; cdr3_aa: CASSEGGRSNQPQHF
clone_size: .; d_call: TRBD1; j_call: TRBJ1-2; v_call: TRBV4-3; cdr3_nt: TGCGCCAGCAGCCAGTTCCTGGGACAGGGGGCTGGCTACACCTTC; cdr3_aa: CASSQFLGQGAGYTF
clone_size: few; d_call: .; j_call: TRBJ1-1; v_call: TRBV30; cdr3_nt: TGTGCCTGGAGAGAACAGGGGAACACTGAAGCTTTCTTT; cdr3_aa: CAWREQGNTEAFF
clone_size: .; d_call: .; j_call: TRBJ1-4; v_call: TRBV6-5; cdr3_nt: TGTGCCAGCAGTTTCAGAGGAAATGAAAAACTGTTTTTT; cdr3_aa: CASSFRGNEKLFF
clone_size: .; d_call: .; j_call: TRBJ2-1; v_call: TRBV10-3; cdr3_nt: TGTGCCATCAGTGAGTCTAGCGACTGGGACAATGAGCAGTTCTTC; cdr3_aa: CAISESSDWDNEQFF
clone_size: .; d_call: TRBD2; j_call: TRBJ2-2; v_call: TRBV4-1; cdr3_nt: TGCGCCAGCAGCCAAGGGACTAGTTTAGCCGGGGAGCTGTTTTTT; cdr3_aa: CASSQGTSLAGELFF
clone_size: .; d_call: TRBD2; j_call: TRBJ2-3; v_call: TRBV4-1; cdr3_nt: TGCGCCAGCAGCCGGGGACTAGCGGGCCTCACCCGCACAGATACGCAGTATTTT; cdr3_aa: CASSRGLAGLTRTDTQYF
clone_size: .; d_call: TRBD1; j_call: TRBJ1-5; v_call: TRBV6-1; cdr3_nt: TGTGCCAGCAGTGATACCAGGGGGCGTCAACAGCCCCAGCATTTT; cdr3_aa: CASSDTRGRQQPQHF